The clone carrying this T cell receptor beta chain was detected once. Authors' data handling: Nucleated cell counts were estimated from reference gene primer amplification. Clones were read by immunoSEQ multiplex PCR, and TCRdb kept only the in-frame ones, dropping some. Clone size and the V and J calls come from that table; the DNA yielded D and trimming. The sample includes about 140,000 clones, about 87% seen only once; the top ten take 10% to 12%. This entry comes from a study of blood T cell repertoires in COVID-19. Study information: Some COVID-19 samples were acute and others convalescent; all came from the United States, Italy and Spain.

The length of the CDR3 is 12 residues. Trimming cost V 4 bases and J 6 bases, with 7 bases left between them. The germline V gene encodes CDR1 LNHDA and CDR2 SQIVND (reference sequence). The origin of this receptor is a man aged 60 to 69 who had recovered from COVID-19. Sample: PBMCs or T cells enriched from blood (not recorded which). The chain couples TRBV19 to TRBJ1-5; perhaps TRBD1 as D (6 bases). The CDR3 is CASSRGLQPQHF. The CDR3 bases are TGTGCCAGTAGTAGGGGGCTTCAGCCCCAGCATTTT.